This is a list of T cell receptor beta chains from one sample in a study of blood T cell repertoires in COVID-19. Generated by immunoSEQ multiplex PCR, the TCRdb table keeps only in-frame clones and is missing some. The repertoire includes around 33,000 clones, roughly three quarters of them detected once, and 16% sits in the top ten. The material sequenced was peripheral blood. These receptors were obtained from a human donor in a cohort sampled during active COVID-19. Both conserved end residues are part of each CDR3. A D gene is named only where the DNA matches it firmly. Clone size is given for some rows only: seen once, a few or many times, or a class if the clone is expanded.

D,size,V,J,CDR3,DNA
TRBD1,.,TRBV15,TRBJ1-2,CATSRANGQGSNYGYTF,TGTGCCACCAGCAGAGCTAACGGACAGGGCTCCAATTATGGCTACACCTTC
.,once,TRBV5-5,TRBJ2-7,CASSLGGGATYEQYF,TGTGCCAGCAGCTTGGGAGGGGGTGCGACCTACGAGCAGTACTTC
TRBD1,.,TRBV18,TRBJ2-7,CASSPKGDRERTYEQYF,TGTGCCAGCTCACCAAAAGGAGACAGGGAAAGAACCTACGAGCAGTACTTC
.,.,TRBV6-5,TRBJ1-2,CASSLRRNYGYTF,TGTGCCAGCAGCCTCAGGCGTAACTATGGCTACACCTTC
.,.,TRBV19,TRBJ2-5,CASSIVAGPTQAQYF,TGTGCCAGTAGTATAGTGGCAGGGCCCACCCAGGCCCAGTACTTC
.,.,TRBV18,TRBJ2-7,CASSRGAYYEQYF,TGTGCCAGCTCACGGGGAGCGTACTACGAGCAGTACTTC
.,once,TRBV28,TRBJ1-1,CASSLVRTEAFF,TGTGCCAGCAGTTTAGTGAGGACTGAAGCTTTCTTT
.,.,TRBV14,TRBJ1-6,CASSGQFYNSPLHF,TGTGCCAGCAGCGGACAGTTCTATAATTCACCCCTCCACTTT
.,.,TRBV29-1,TRBJ2-1,CSVVRLNEQFF,TGCAGCGTTGTGAGGCTTAATGAGCAGTTCTTC
TRBD1,.,TRBV7-2,TRBJ1-4,CASSLPRDRGRKTEKLFF,TGTGCCAGCAGCTTACCCCGGGACAGGGGGCGCAAAACTGAAAAACTGTTTTTT
.,.,TRBV6-2/TRBV6-3,TRBJ2-1,CASSYSTGNEQFF,TGTGCCAGCAGTTACTCGACAGGCAATGAGCAGTTCTTC
.,.,TRBV21-1,TRBJ2-7,CASSGRDRGHPASYEQYF,TGTGCCAGCAGCGGCCGGGACAGGGGGCATCCCGCATCCTACGAGCAGTACTTC
.,.,TRBV25-1,TRBJ2-6,CASRPQGTGANVLTF,TGTGCCAGCAGACCGCAGGGCACCGGGGCCAACGTCCTGACTTTC
TRBD1,.,TRBV5-1,TRBJ1-1,CASSSFTGAGMNTEAFF,TGCGCCAGCAGCTCTTTTACAGGGGCGGGGATGAACACTGAAGCTTTCTTT
.,.,TRBV11-2,TRBJ1-4,CASSSNRATNEKLFF,TGTGCCAGCAGCTCGAACAGGGCAACTAATGAAAAACTGTTTTTT
TRBD2,.,TRBV3-1/TRBV3-2,TRBJ2-3,CASSQAAGVTDTQYF,TGTGCCAGCAGCCAGGCAGCGGGGGTCACAGATACGCAGTATTTT
.,.,TRBV5-1,TRBJ2-1,CASSPIGGGGNEQFF,TGCGCCAGCAGCCCGATAGGGGGTGGGGGAAATGAGCAGTTCTTC
.,many,TRBV15,TRBJ1-5,CATRRGYSNQPQHF,TGTGCCACCAGAAGGGGTTATAGCAATCAGCCCCAGCATTTT
TRBD1,.,TRBV6-2/TRBV6-3,TRBJ1-2,CASSGGTGNYGYTF,TGTGCCAGCAGTGGGGGGACAGGGAACTATGGCTACACCTTC
.,.,TRBV5-4,TRBJ2-7,CASSLALGRAHEQYF,TGTGCCAGCAGCTTGGCCCTCGGCAGGGCCCACGAGCAGTACTTC
TRBD1,.,TRBV7-2,TRBJ2-2,CASSDFRGPGELFF,TGTGCCAGCAGCGACTTCAGGGGGCCCGGGGAGCTGTTTTTT